The rows below give T cell receptor beta chains drawn from one sample of a study of blood T cell repertoires in COVID-19. Generated by immunoSEQ multiplex PCR, the TCRdb table keeps only in-frame clones and is missing some. The sample consists of fewer than 350,000 clones, around nine tenths of them appearing once. Sequencing was done on a sample of PBMCs or T cells enriched from blood (not recorded which). Receptors were obtained from a woman aged 25 to 39 who had been exposed to COVID-19. Both conserved end residues are part of each CDR3. A D gene is named only where the DNA matches it firmly. For some rows the clone size is stated as once, few or many, or as a class when expanded; others skip it.

V gene	J gene	clone size	D gene	CDR3 protein	CDR3 DNA
TRBV6-5	TRBJ1-6	NA	TRBD1	CASSYDRGNSPLHF	TGTGCCAGCAGTTACGACAGGGGGAATTCACCCCTCCACTTT
TRBV7-9	TRBJ2-7	once	TRBD2	CASRRTSGDLSEQYF	TGTGCCAGCAGGCGAACTAGCGGGGACCTCTCTGAGCAGTACTTC
TRBV7-8	TRBJ1-3	NA	TRBD1	CASSFGDSSGNTIYF	TGTGCCAGCAGCTTTGGGGACAGCTCTGGAAACACCATATATTTT
TRBV7-3	TRBJ2-7	NA	TRBD1	CASSPGTGVYEQYF	TGTGCCAGCAGCCCCGGGACAGGGGTCTACGAGCAGTACTTC
TRBV5-5	TRBJ1-1	few	NA	CASSLGQHTEAFF	TGTGCCAGCAGCTTGGGACAGCACACTGAAGCTTTCTTT
TRBV5-4	TRBJ2-3	NA	NA	CASSLISSRIPTDTQYF	TGTGCCAGCAGCTTAATAAGTAGCAGAATACCCACAGATACGCAGTATTTT
TRBV5-5	TRBJ1-2	NA	NA	CASTAGGVKGYTF	TGTGCCAGCACCGCGGGTGGGGTAAAGGGCTACACCTTC
TRBV6-2/TRBV6-3	TRBJ2-3	NA	TRBD2	CASSYAQLGLAGFTDTQYF	TGTGCCAGCAGTTACGCGCAGTTGGGACTAGCGGGGTTCACAGATACGCAGTATTTT
TRBV25-1	TRBJ1-2	NA	NA	CASSEWGVPDDYGYTF	TGTGCCAGCAGTGAATGGGGGGTACCGGATGACTATGGCTACACCTTC
TRBV9	TRBJ2-5	NA	NA	CASSALGGLQETQYF	TGTGCCAGCAGCGCCCTCGGGGGGCTTCAAGAGACCCAGTACTTC
TRBV28	TRBJ1-5	NA	TRBD1	CASSSLTGGFRQPQHF	TGTGCCAGCAGTTCTTTAACAGGGGGCTTCAGGCAGCCCCAGCATTTT
TRBV6-5	TRBJ1-1	NA	TRBD1	CASSTQGALTEAFF	TGTGCCAGCAGTACGCAGGGGGCTTTGACTGAAGCTTTCTTT
TRBV5-6	TRBJ2-7	NA	NA	CASSLAAASEQYF	TGTGCCAGCAGCTTGGCCGCGGCAAGCGAGCAGTACTTC
TRBV6-5	TRBJ2-1	NA	TRBD2	CASSYWTSGKDEQFF	TGTGCCAGCAGTTACTGGACTAGCGGGAAGGATGAGCAGTTCTTC
TRBV5-4	TRBJ1-2	NA	NA	CASTRGGYGYTF	TGTGCCAGCACCCGGGGGGGCTATGGCTACACCTTC
TRBV10-1	TRBJ2-2	NA	NA	CASSEPRRGGELFF	TGCGCCAGCAGTGAGCCTAGGAGGGGCGGGGAGCTGTTTTTT
TRBV24-1	TRBJ1-2	NA	TRBD1	CATRGQEARGGGYTF	TGTGCCACCAGAGGACAGGAGGCCCGCGGAGGTGGCTACACCTTC
TRBV19	TRBJ2-3	NA	NA	CASSLVVTDTQYF	TGTGCCAGTAGTTTGGTAGTCACAGATACGCAGTATTTT
TRBV24-1	TRBJ2-1	once	NA	CATSVRDNIYNEQFF	TGTGCCACCAGTGTCCGGGACAACATCTACAATGAGCAGTTCTTC
TRBV7-6	TRBJ2-2	NA	TRBD2	CASSLRLAGVGDTGELFF	TGTGCCAGCAGCTTACGGCTAGCGGGAGTAGGGGATACCGGGGAGCTGTTTTTT
TRBV28	TRBJ1-6	few	NA	CASTPGVGSPLHF	TGTGCCAGCACCCCGGGGGTGGGTTCACCCCTCCACTTT
TRBV7-3	TRBJ2-6	few	NA	CASSQTGANVLTF	TGTGCCAGCAGCCAGACTGGGGCCAACGTCCTGACTTTC
TRBV18	TRBJ1-4	few	TRBD1	CASSPQGAEGEKLFF	TGTGCCAGCTCACCCCAGGGGGCGGAAGGTGAAAAACTGTTTTTT
TRBV27	TRBJ2-7	NA	NA	CASSRWGQDYEQYF	TGTGCCAGCAGCAGGTGGGGACAAGACTACGAGCAGTACTTC
TRBV2	TRBJ1-1	NA	NA	CASSEAPSLNTEAFF	TGTGCCAGCAGTGAAGCGCCCAGTTTGAACACTGAAGCTTTCTTT
TRBV2	TRBJ1-2	NA	TRBD1	CASSLGQGVNLNYGYTF	TGTGCCAGCAGTCTGGGACAGGGAGTCAACCTTAACTATGGCTACACCTTC
TRBV27	TRBJ2-7	NA	NA	CASSPRIWSSYEQYF	TGTGCCAGCAGTCCCCGGATTTGGAGCTCCTACGAGCAGTACTTC
TRBV27	TRBJ1-5	few	TRBD1	CASSFTGGVQPQHF	TGTGCCAGCAGTTTTACAGGGGGGGTCCAGCCCCAGCATTTT
TRBV10-3	TRBJ1-2	NA	TRBD1	CAISGVGQGNGYTF	TGTGCCATCAGTGGGGTAGGACAGGGAAATGGCTACACCTTC
TRBV4-2	TRBJ1-2	NA	NA	CASRSPLTGLKYSGYTF	TGTGCCAGCAGATCCCCACTCACAGGGTTGAAATACAGTGGCTACACCTTC
TRBV19	TRBJ1-3	NA	NA	CASTHYSGNTIYF	TGTGCCAGTACCCACTACTCTGGAAACACCATATATTTT
TRBV10-1	TRBJ1-2	few	TRBD1	CASSPGGGIYGYTF	TGCGCCAGCAGCCCTGGAGGGGGCATCTATGGCTACACCTTC
TRBV21-1	TRBJ2-5	NA	NA	CASSKAGREETQYF	TGTGCCAGCAGCAAAGCAGGGCGGGAAGAGACCCAGTACTTC
TRBV19	TRBJ1-6	NA	NA	CASSMEQGFSPLHF	TGTGCCAGTAGTATGGAACAGGGTTTTTCACCCCTCCACTTT